The 21 T cell receptor beta chains below were found in one sample sequenced in a study of CD8 T cells in ankylosing spondylitis. Study observations and caveats: Among TCR beta sequences, a motif of under 10 highly homologous variants appeared characteristic of ankylosing spondylitis blood.

Which antigens these TCRs recognize remains unknown. TCRdb called the 5' RACE reads again in MiXCR, with one record for every CDR3 protein. The table shows around 91,000 distinct CDR3 sequences, with about 8.3% occurring only once. Sequencing was done on a sample of blood, either unsorted or a sorted T cell fraction (not recorded which). The receptor set was obtained from a male donor with ankylosing spondylitis.

This clonotype has at least ten counts. The chain has TRBV27 and TRBJ2-1; 8 nucleotides match TRBD2. Germline values: CDR1 MNHEY, CDR2 SMNVEV (reference sequence). This CDR3 comprises 15 residues. Trimming cost V 4 bases and J 8 bases; bases outside gene matches: 10. The CDR3 nucleotides read TGTGCCAGCAGTTCTAGCGGGTACGGGAAGCATGAGCAGTTCTTC. Amino acids: CASSSSGYGKHEQFF.

This clonotype was seen many times. This rearrangement joins TRBV9 to TRBJ2-1, with D possibly TRBD2 on 6 matching bases. Germline CDR1 is SGDLS and CDR2 is YYNGEE. The CDR3 consists of 16 residues. Trimming pared 3 bases from V and 8 bases from J, leaving 21 bases between. The chain's CDR3 is CASSETGGYVSDEQFF. The DNA for the CDR3 is TGTGCCAGCAGCGAGACCGGGGGATATGTGAGCGATGAGCAGTTCTTC.

This clonotype was recorded many times. The chain has TRBV10-3 and TRBJ2-3, with unresolved D. In germline, CDR1 is ENHRY, CDR2 SYGVKD. V lost 0 bases and J lost 2, with 0 bases in between. This CDR3 has 12 amino acids. CDR3 in amino acids: CAISESTDTQYF. In nucleotides, the CDR3 is TGTGCCATCAGTGAGTCCACAGATACGCAGTATTTT.

This clonotype was seen repeatedly, ten times or more. This chain uses TRBV27 with TRBJ1-5, with D maybe TRBD1 (5 bases). The germline gives CDR1 MNHEY, CDR2 SMNVEV (reference sequence). This CDR3 contains 16 residues. V was clipped by 0 bases and J by 0 bases, with 9 bases between them. CDR3 sequence reads: CASSLSAGASNQPQHF. The DNA of the CDR3 is TGTGCCAGCAGTTTATCTGCCGGGGCTAGCAATCAGCCCCAGCATTTT.

This clonotype came up many times. The rearrangement uses TRBV6-1 and TRBJ2-7; 8 bases match TRBD1. This CDR3 is built from 15 residues. V shed 6 bases and J 2 bases; nucleotides not matched to a gene: 9. The germline gives CDR1 MNHNS, CDR2 SASEGT. In DNA form, the CDR3 reads TGTGCCAGCAGCCCCGAAGGACAGGGACCCTACGAGCAGTACGTC. It is translated as CASSPEGQGPYEQYV.

J is TRBJ2-2 and V is TRBV12-3 or TRBV12-4, with 10 positions matching TRBD2. CDR3 length: 15 residues. V lost 5 bases to trimming and J lost 4 bases; unmatched junction nucleotides: 4. The CDR3 coding sequence is TGTGCCAGCAGTCCTAGCGGGAGACGCACCGGGGAGCTGTTTTTT. Translating it yields CASSPSGRRTGELFF.

This clonotype occurred a few times. V usage is TRBV11-2 and J usage is TRBJ2-5, with D possibly being TRBD1 (5 bases). Trimming took 5 bases from V and 0 from J, leaving 13 bases between them. The germline V gene has CDR1 SGHAT and CDR2 FQNNGV. The CDR3 length is 15 residues. Here the CDR3 DNA reads TGTGCCAGCAGCCCCCATGCGGACAACCAAGAGACCCAGTACTTC. Translating gives CASSPHADNQETQYF.

There are many counts of this clonotype. The CDR3 sequence: CASSFVSSGPGTDTQYF. The CDR3 nucleotides are TGCGCCAGCAGCTTTGTTTCCAGCGGGCCGGGGACAGATACGCAGTATTTT. The V and J genes are TRBV5-1 and TRBJ2-3, with D possibly TRBD2 on 6 matching bases. Trimming cost V 2 bases and J 3 bases, with 19 bases left between them. CDR1 SGHRS and CDR2 YFSETQ come from the germline V gene. This CDR3 contains 17 residues.

The genes are TRBV7-9 and TRBJ2-3, with D unclear. V shed 3 bases and J shed 2 bases, with 9 bases lying between them. The CDR3 contains 14 residues. Germline-derived CDR1 and CDR2 are SEHNR and FQNEAQ (reference sequence). CDR3 coding DNA: TGTGCCAGCAGCTTTGGGGAATCCACAGATACGCAGTATTTT. Its translation: CASSFGESTDTQYF. The full variable domain, rest sourced from reference TRBV7-9 and TRBJ2-3, is DTGVSQNPRHKITKRGQNVTFRCDPISEHNRLYWYRQTLGQGPEFLTYFQNEAQLEKSRLLSDRFSAERPKGSFSTLEIQRTEQGDSAMYLCASSFGESTDTQYFGPGTRLTVL.

This clonotype was seen at least ten times. DNA for the CDR3: TGTGCCAGCAGTACAGAGGAGAGCAATCAGCCCCAGCATTTT. The encoded protein is CASSTEESNQPQHF. This chain uses TRBV2 with TRBJ1-5; the D is unclear. Germline CDR1 and CDR2: SNHLY and FYNNEI. The CDR3 contains 14 residues. Trimming removed 5 bases at V and 1 base at J, with 9 bases between.

This chain uses TRBV16 with TRBJ2-3; D is undetermined. V was cut by 4 bases and J by 10 bases, with 15 bases left in between. In germline, CDR1 is KGHSY, CDR2 FQNENV. The CDR3 is 13 amino acids. The CDR3 here is CASSPPSSDSQYF. The CDR3 DNA reads TGTGCCAGCAGCCCCCCCTCAAGCGATTCGCAGTATTTT.

This clonotype has a count of ten or more. One end of the junction varies from germline; a read error may be responsible. The chain has TRBV7-8 and TRBJ2-3; 13 positions agree with TRBD2. Germline CDR1 is SGHVS and CDR2 is FQNEAQ. This CDR3 has 19 residues. DNA for the CDR3: TGTGCCAGCAGCCTAGCGCCAGGGACTAGCGGGGAGAGCACAGATACGCAGTATTTT. Its translation is CASSLAPGTSGESTDTQYF.

This chain uses TRBV7-8 with TRBJ2-2; no definite D call. The length of the CDR3 is 14 residues. Trimming cost V 5 bases and J 1 base, with 8 bases left between them. Germline lookup yields CDR1 SGHVS and CDR2 FQNEAQ. The CDR3 DNA reads TGTGCCAGCAGCGTCTGGGGGAACACCGGGGAGCTGTTTTTT. It is translated as CASSVWGNTGELFF.

The chain combines TRBV20-1 with TRBJ2-7; the match to TRBD2 covers 12 bases. CDR1 and CDR2 (germline): DFQATT, SNEGSKA (reference sequence). The CDR3 has 15 amino acids. Trimming removed 6 bases from V and 4 bases from J; junction bases left unmatched: 10. This CDR3 is CSAEGPTSGGYEQYF. Written as DNA, the CDR3 is TGCAGTGCCGAAGGACCGACTAGCGGGGGTTACGAGCAGTACTTC.

The chain is built from TRBV4-1 and TRBJ2-3; D gene uncertain. The CDR3 covers 14 residues. V was trimmed by 6 bases and J by 0 bases, leaving 10 bases between them. Germline V gives CDR1 MGHRA, CDR2 YSYEKL. In DNA, the CDR3 is TGCGCCAGCAGTTATAGTACTAGCACAGATACGCAGTATTTT. This translates into CASSYSTSTDTQYF.

The chain links TRBV15 to TRBJ2-5; D may match TRBD1 or TRBD2 (5 bases each). There are 16 residues in the CDR3. CDR1 is LNHNV, CDR2 YYDKDF, per germline (reference sequence). V was cut by 5 bases and J by 4 bases, with 20 bases left in between. CDR3 in amino acids: CATSGTGAIGTETQYF. DNA of the CDR3: TGTGCCACCAGCGGAACCGGGGCCATAGGAACAGAGACCCAGTACTTC.

This clonotype was detected a few times. The chain couples TRBV5-1 to TRBJ2-1; D perhaps matches TRBD2 (6 bases). The V end was cut by 4 bases, the J end by 4 bases, with 18 bases between. The CDR3 is 16 amino acids. Germline V CDR1 and CDR2: SGHRS, YFSETQ. The CDR3 bases are TGCGCCAGCAGCCCTCCGGGGGTCGCGGCTTACAATGAGCAGTTCTTC. Its protein product is CASSPPGVAAYNEQFF.

This chain connects TRBV12-3 or TRBV12-4 to TRBJ2-1, with D hard to call. With 4 bases removed from V and 4 bases from J, the gap between germline ends came to 20 bases. This CDR3 comprises 17 residues. The CDR3 here is CASSSQLAAWGYNEQFF. CDR3 in DNA: TGTGCCAGCAGTTCTCAACTCGCGGCATGGGGTTACAATGAGCAGTTCTTC.

Many counts were recorded for this clonotype. V is TRBV7-9 and J is TRBJ1-5; no firm D call. Between the trimmed V and J ends, which lost 4 bases and 3 bases, there was a span of 10 bases. Looked up from germline, CDR1 is SEHNR and CDR2 is FQNEAQ (reference sequence). This CDR3 has 14 residues. The CDR3: CASSSGGNNQPQHF. Written as DNA, the CDR3 is TGTGCCAGCAGCTCAGGAGGGAACAATCAGCCCCAGCATTTT. The full variable domain, with the rest looked up from reference TRBV7-9 and TRBJ1-5, is DTGVSQNPRHKITKRGQNVTFRCDPISEHNRLYWYRQTLGQGPEFLTYFQNEAQLEKSRLLSDRFSAERPKGSFSTLEIQRTEQGDSAMYLCASSSGGNNQPQHFGDGTRLSIL.

The chain combines TRBV27 with TRBJ1-1; D remains unclear. This CDR3 region has 13 residues. Deletions cut 9 bases from V and 3 bases from J, with 14 bases between. Germline-derived CDR1 and CDR2 are MNHEY and SMNVEV (reference sequence). The CDR3 loop reads CASRQLLDTEAFF. CDR3 bases: TGTGCCAGTCGCCAACTCCTTGACACTGAAGCTTTCTTT.

This clonotype was seen a few times. V gene TRBV7-9 combines with J gene TRBJ2-7; D is ambiguous. The germline gives CDR1 SEHNR, CDR2 FQNEAQ (reference sequence). The V gene lost 3 bases and the J gene lost 5 bases, with 8 bases spanning the gap. This CDR3 has 12 residues. DNA of the CDR3: TGTGCCAGCAGCTTTGGAAGGAACGAGCAGTACGTC. Its translation is CASSFGRNEQYV.